A selection of T cell receptor beta chains follows, all from one sample in a study of T cells in Graves' hyperthyroidism and ophthalmopathy. TCRdb reprocessed the multiplex PCR reads via MiXCR and lists one record per CDR3 protein. Of over 120,000 distinct CDR3 sequences listed, about 20% were seen once; the top ten hold roughly 71%. The sequenced sample was blood. The receptor source for this set is a woman aged 45-60 years with Graves' hyperthyroidism that later progressed to Graves' ophthalmopathy. The CDR3 runs from the conserved cysteine through the conserved F or W. The D gene is left open where the match is weak. Expanded clones get a size class; other rows say once, few or many, or leave the size out.

few	TRBD2	TRBV29-1	TRBJ2-1	TGCAGCGTTAGCGGGAGGGCCGCCTCAACATACTGGGATGAGCAGTTCTTC	CSVSGRAASTYWDEQFF
many	TRBD2	TRBV27	TRBJ2-1	TGTGCCAGCAGTTTATCGGGCCCCACTAGCGGGAGCCTCAATGAGCAGTTCTTC	CASSLSGPTSGSLNEQFF
many	TRBD2	TRBV28	TRBJ2-2	TGTGCCAGCAGTTTAAGCGGGAGGCACACCGGGGAGCTGTTTTTT	CASSLSGRHTGELFF
many	NA	TRBV10-3	TRBJ1-2	TGTGCCATCAGTCAGTCCTCGACGGAGGACATTAACTATGGCTACACCTTC	CAISQSSTEDINYGYTF
NA	TRBD2	TRBV28	TRBJ2-7	TGTGCCAGCAGTTTGATTACTAGCGGGAGAACCTACGAGCAGTACTTC	CASSLITSGRTYEQYF
few	NA	TRBV28	TRBJ2-2	TGTGCCAGCACAGCGGCTTTCACCGGGGAGCTGTTTTTT	CASTAAFTGELFF
NA	NA	TRBV10-3	TRBJ1-2	TGTGCCATCAGTGATGAGGTGGAGGGTTGGCATGGCTACACCTTC	CAISDEVEGWHGYTF
NA	NA	TRBV11-2	TRBJ1-2	TGTGCCAGCAGCCCAGTTGGGGGGCCGGATGGCTACACCTTC	CASSPVGGPDGYTF
few	TRBD1	TRBV30	TRBJ1-5	TGTGCCTGGAACCAGGGACAGCCTTCCCGAGGGGGCAATCAGCCCCAGCATTTT	CAWNQGQPSRGGNQPQHF
many	NA	TRBV29-1	TRBJ2-1	TGCAGCGTTGAAGGCGGGACCGAAAGAAGGAATGAGCAGTTCTTC	CSVEGGTERRNEQFF
NA	TRBD2	TRBV2	TRBJ2-1	TGTGCCAGCAGTCAAAGCGGGGGGTATTCCTACAATGAGCAGTTCTTC	CASSQSGGYSYNEQFF
NA	NA	TRBV4-2	TRBJ2-1	TGTGCCAGCAGCCAAGATAATGGTAGGAATGAGCAGTTCTTC	CASSQDNGRNEQFF
many	NA	TRBV20-1	TRBJ1-2	TGCAGTGCTAGCGGGTCCGGGCATGGCTACACCTTC	CSASGSGHGYTF
many	NA	TRBV5-1	TRBJ2-7	TGCGCCAGCAGCTACCCACGGGATACGCCCATCTACGAGCAGTACTTC	CASSYPRDTPIYEQYF
few	TRBD2	TRBV7-8	TRBJ2-2	TGTGCCAGCAGCCCGAGGACTAGCGGGGGTGGCACCGGGGAGCTGTTTTTT	CASSPRTSGGGTGELFF
many	TRBD1	TRBV7-3	TRBJ2-3	TGTGCCAGCAGCTCCGGGACAGGGTTGGATACGCAGTATTTT	CASSSGTGLDTQYF
few	NA	TRBV30	TRBJ2-3	TGTGCCTGGGGGGGGCGACCCCCAGGACTTAGTAGGGTAGATACGCAGTATTTT	CAWGGRPPGLSRVDTQYF
NA	TRBD1	TRBV6-5	TRBJ1-1	TGTGTCAGTAGTTACAGGGGGCGGACTGAAGCTTTCTTT	CVSSYRGRTEAFF
NA	NA	TRBV20-1	TRBJ2-1	TGCAGTGCGAGGTCAGGGCGGAACAATGAGCAGTTCTTC	CSARSGRNNEQFF
many	NA	TRBV7-2	TRBJ2-1	TGTGCCAGCAGCATAGGAGGCTCCTACAATGAGCAGTTCTTC	CASSIGGSYNEQFF
many	TRBD2	TRBV9	TRBJ2-2	TGTGCCAGCAGCGTAGGAGCGGGAGGGCTGTCCGGGGAGCTGTTTTTT	CASSVGAGGLSGELFF
NA	NA	TRBV14	TRBJ1-2	TGTGCCAGCAGCCAAGTACGGACTGGGTTGGATGGCTACACCTTC	CASSQVRTGLDGYTF
NA	NA	TRBV7-9	TRBJ1-6	TGTGCCAGCAGACGGGGAGTTAATTCACCCCTCCACTTT	CASRRGVNSPLHF
once	TRBD1	TRBV19	TRBJ1-2	TGTGCCAGCCTTGGACAGGGGGCGAGTGGCTACACCTTC	CASLGQGASGYTF
many	NA	TRBV6-5	TRBJ1-5	TGTGCCAGCAGTTACTATGGGAGCAATCAGCCCCAGCATTTT	CASSYYGSNQPQHF
once	TRBD2	TRBV12-3/TRBV12-4	TRBJ2-6	TGTGCCAGCAGACGCCCCGGGGGGGATCCTGGGGCCAACGTCCTGACTTTC	CASRRPGGDPGANVLTF
many	TRBD2	TRBV12-3/TRBV12-4	TRBJ2-4	TGTGCCAGCAGCCAGGGACTAGCGGGAGGCACAAGGGACATTCAGTACTTC	CASSQGLAGGTRDIQYF
many	TRBD2	TRBV6-1	TRBJ2-7	TGTGCCAGCAGTGAAGTAACTAGCGGGGATACCTCCTACGAGCAGTACTTC	CASSEVTSGDTSYEQYF
few	TRBD1	TRBV6-1	TRBJ2-7	TGTGCCAGCAGTCCCGGGGCTCCCGGGGACAGGGGCTACGAGCAGTACTTC	CASSPGAPGDRGYEQYF
many	TRBD2	TRBV27	TRBJ2-7	TGTGCCAGCAGTTTTTTTGCCGGGACTAGCTATAACGAGCAGTACTTC	CASSFFAGTSYNEQYF
few	NA	TRBV20-1	TRBJ1-6	TGCAGTGCTAGCCTCTATTCAGCGGGGAATTCACCCCTCCACTTT	CSASLYSAGNSPLHF
many	NA	TRBV27	TRBJ1-6	TGTGCCAGCAGTTCGGGGGGCTCACCCCTCCACTTT	CASSSGGSPLHF
many	NA	TRBV6-6	TRBJ2-7	TGTGCCAGCAGTTACTCGGCGGGAATGAGGAACGAGCAGTACTTC	CASSYSAGMRNEQYF
many	NA	TRBV5-1	TRBJ1-1	TGCGCCAGCAGCACATTCAGGAAGACTGAAGCTTTCTTT	CASSTFRKTEAFF
many	TRBD1	TRBV6-1	TRBJ1-2	TGTGCCAGCAGATCATCGATAGGGACAGGGGACAACTATGGCTACACCTTC	CASRSSIGTGDNYGYTF
NA	TRBD2	TRBV15	TRBJ2-3	TGTGCCACCAGCAGAGCCGAGGATAGCGGGGGCACAGATACGCAGTATTTT	CATSRAEDSGGTDTQYF
few	NA	TRBV28	TRBJ2-2	TGTGGGTCATGCTTAGGCACCGGGGAGCTGTTTTTT	CGSCLGTGELFF
NA	TRBD2	TRBV20-1	TRBJ2-1	TGCAGTGCTAGAGTGGCTAGCGGGAGAGCACAGTTCTTC	CSARVASGRAQFF
NA	NA	TRBV20-1	TRBJ2-3	TGCAGTGCTAGGCTTAGAGGGGGGGATACGCAGTATTTT	CSARLRGGDTQYF
few	TRBD1	TRBV29-1	TRBJ2-1	TGCAGCGTTGCAGGGACAGGGGTTGAGCAGTTCTTC	CSVAGTGVEQFF
many	NA	TRBV11-2	TRBJ2-7	TGTGCCAGCAGCTTAGGGATTAGCGGTCCCTCCGGCGAGCAGTACTTC	CASSLGISGPSGEQYF
many	TRBD2	TRBV30	TRBJ2-3	TGTGCCTGGACCAAACTAGCGGGAGGTACAGATACGCAGTATTTT	CAWTKLAGGTDTQYF
many	TRBD1	TRBV29-1	TRBJ1-1	TGCAGCGTTCCCGATCCGAGACAGGGGGGAGCTTTCTTT	CSVPDPRQGGAFF
few	NA	TRBV29-1	TRBJ2-7	TGCAGCGAATGGAGGGACACCGTTCTGAACGAGCAGTACTTC	CSEWRDTVLNEQYF
NA	TRBD2	TRBV28	TRBJ2-3	TGTGCCAGCAGTTCCTCTCCCGGCTCCTGGACTAGCGGGAGGGGGTACGGAGATACGCAGTATTTT	CASSSSPGSWTSGRGYGDTQYF
few	NA	TRBV29-1	TRBJ2-5	TGCAGCGTCGAAAAGGGGGGGGCGGGAGAGACCCAGTACTTC	CSVEKGGAGETQYF
NA	TRBD1	TRBV24-1	TRBJ2-5	TGTGCCACCAGTGGGGGAGGGAGGGACAGGGCAGCTCGGACCCAGTACTTC	CATSGGGRDRAARTQYF
few	NA	TRBV9	TRBJ1-5	TGTGCCAGCAGCCCTCGGCCCCCCAATCAGCCCCAGCATTTT	CASSPRPPNQPQHF
NA	NA	TRBV9	TRBJ1-3	TGTGCCAGCAGCCCTCTACGGGGGGACTCAGCTGGAAACACCATATATTTT	CASSPLRGDSAGNTIYF
few	NA	TRBV12-3/TRBV12-4	TRBJ2-1	TGTGCCAGCAGTTCCCGACAGGCCCAGCAGTTCTTC	CASSSRQAQQFF
few	TRBD2	TRBV5-1	TRBJ2-3	TGCGCCAGCAGCTTAGATGGGGCTAGCGGAGATACGCAGTATTTT	CASSLDGASGDTQYF
many	TRBD2	TRBV6-1	TRBJ2-6	TGTGCCAGCAGTGGCGGGGGGCACTCTGGGGCCAACGTCCTGACTTTC	CASSGGGHSGANVLTF
few	NA	TRBV19	TRBJ2-2	TGTGCCAGTAGGGGGGGGGGCGTCGTCACCGGGGAGCTGTTTTTT	CASRGGGVVTGELFF
few	NA	TRBV5-1	TRBJ2-1	TGCGCCAGCAGCCCAGTGGCGGGGACCTCTTACAATGAGCAGTTCTTC	CASSPVAGTSYNEQFF
many	NA	TRBV12-3/TRBV12-4	TRBJ1-4	TGTGCCAGCAGCCTGGCGGGGACTGAAAAACTGTTTTTT	CASSLAGTEKLFF
many	TRBD2	TRBV20-1	TRBJ2-2	TGCAGTGCTAGAGCCCTACTAGCGTCGAACACCGGGGAGCTGTTTTTT	CSARALLASNTGELFF
many	NA	TRBV6-1	TRBJ2-7	TGTGCCAGCAGTGAATATGACCATGAGAGCTCCTACGAGCAGTACTTC	CASSEYDHESSYEQYF
few	NA	TRBV6-1	TRBJ1-1	TGTGCCAGCAGTTCAGAGACAGGATCGAACACTGAAGCTTTCTTT	CASSSETGSNTEAFF
few	NA	TRBV20-1	TRBJ1-5	TGCAGTGCTAACCCTTCTTATAGCAATCAGCCCCAGCATTTT	CSANPSYSNQPQHF
many	NA	TRBV28	TRBJ2-4	TGTGCCAGCGGCAACAGAGGAGGGGCCAAAAACATTCAGTACTTC	CASGNRGGAKNIQYF